The 20 T cell receptor beta chains reported below all come from one sample, sequenced in a study of T cells in Graves' hyperthyroidism and ophthalmopathy. Amplification yielded TCR beta CDR3 regions, with RNA transcripts as the source. Primed by the HTBI set, a first-round RT-PCR was run on the TCR CDR3. TCRdb ran MiXCR on the multiplex PCR reads and lists one entry per CDR3 protein. The sample records hundreds of thousands of distinct CDR3 sequences, roughly a third being singletons. Sequencing was performed on blood. These receptors were collected from a woman aged 40 to 50 with Graves' hyperthyroidism.

CDR3 loop: CASSYSMTGVSPLHF. The CDR3 DNA follows: TGTGCCAGCAGTTACTCTATGACAGGGGTTTCACCCCTCCACTTT. The V and J genes are TRBV6-5 and TRBJ1-6, with 8 bases identical to TRBD1. Germline CDR1 MNHEY, CDR2 SVGAGI. The CDR3 is 15 residues long. After removal of 0 bases from V and 9 bases from J, the junction contained 4 bases not matched to a gene.

This clonotype was seen repeatedly, ten times or more. The chain recombines TRBV19 with TRBJ2-7; D unclear. The V gene lost 2 bases and the J gene lost 0 bases, with 8 bases spanning the gap. Germline CDR1 and CDR2: LNHDA and SQIVND (reference sequence). The CDR3 has 14 amino acids. This CDR3 is CASSIRGSSYEQYF. Written as DNA, the CDR3 is TGTGCCAGTAGTATACGCGGCAGCTCCTACGAGCAGTACTTC.

The chain links TRBV10-3 to TRBJ1-6; D possibly corresponds to TRBD1 (5 bases). This CDR3 comprises 14 residues. The V end lost 8 bases, the J end lost 9 bases, and 17 bases lay between the germline ends. Germline V gene data show CDR1 as ENHRY and CDR2 as SYGVKD. CDR3 sequence: CAIGESRDGSPLHF. CDR3 DNA: TGTGCCATCGGGGAGTCCAGGGACGGTTCACCCCTCCACTTT.

The gene calls are TRBV19 and TRBJ1-5, with TRBD1 identical over 8 bases. With V trimmed by 10 bases and J by 3 bases, 14 bases remained unmatched. Looked up from germline, CDR1 is LNHDA and CDR2 is SQIVND (reference sequence). The CDR3 is 16 amino acids. CDR3 protein: CATKRDGQGYNQPQHF. As DNA, the CDR3 is TGTGCCACAAAAAGGGACGGACAGGGATACAATCAGCCCCAGCATTTT. The full variable domain, with the rest looked up from reference TRBV19 and TRBJ1-5, is DGGITQSPKYLFRKEGQNVTLSCEQNLNHDAMYWYRQDPGQGLRLIYYSQIVNDFQKGDIAEGYSVSREKKESFPLTVTSAQKNPTAFYLCATKRDGQGYNQPQHFGDGTRLSIL.

At least ten counts were recorded for this clonotype. This chain links TRBV5-1 with TRBJ1-2, with D perhaps TRBD1 (6 bases). The germline V and J ends were trimmed by 4 bases and 4 bases, with 17 bases remaining between them. This CDR3 spans 15 amino acids. Per germline, CDR1 SGHRS and CDR2 YFSETQ. The CDR3 sequence is CASSGRRGAVYGYTF. The CDR3, as DNA: TGCGCCAGCAGCGGCCGAAGGGGGGCTGTCTATGGCTACACCTTC. The whole variable domain, remainder taken from reference TRBV5-1 and TRBJ1-2, is KAGVTQTPRYLIKTRGQQVTLSCSPISGHRSVSWYQQTPGQGLQFLFEYFSETQRNKGNFPGRFSGRQFSNSRSEMNVSTLELGDSALYLCASSGRRGAVYGYTFGSGTRLTVV.

A few counts support this clonotype. The rearrangement joins TRBV20-1 to TRBJ1-5, with D unclear. There are 13 residues in the CDR3. The V and J ends lost 0 bases and 4 bases respectively, with 7 bases between them. Germline CDR1 and CDR2: DFQATT and SNEGSKA (reference sequence). The CDR3 loop is CSARDPLNQPQHF. The CDR3 bases are TGCAGTGCTAGAGATCCCCTTAATCAGCCCCAGCATTTT.

This clonotype has ten or more counts. V and J are TRBV7-2 and TRBJ1-2, with D perhaps matching TRBD1 (5 bases). Trimming shortened V by 5 bases and J by 3 bases, and 13 bases separated the two germline ends. The germline V gene encodes CDR1 SGHTA and CDR2 FQGNSA. The CDR3 consists of 14 residues. CDR3 sequence: CASSPWWGDYGYTF. The DNA of the CDR3 is TGTGCCAGCAGCCCATGGTGGGGGGACTATGGCTACACCTTC. Combining the CDR3 with reference TRBV7-2 and TRBJ1-2 gives the whole variable domain GAGVSQSPSNKVTEKGKDVELRCDPISGHTALYWYRQSLGQGLEFLIYFQGNSAPDKSGLPSDRFSAERTGGSVSTLTIQRTQQEDSAVYLCASSPWWGDYGYTFGSGTRLTVV.

This rearrangement joins TRBV4-1 to TRBJ2-7; 7 bases are a match to TRBD1. Germline V CDR1 and CDR2: MGHRA, YSYEKL. The CDR3 spans 15 residues. V lost 1 base to trimming and J lost 4 bases; unmatched junction nucleotides: 7. This CDR3 is CASSQGDRVWYEQYF. As DNA, the CDR3 is TGCGCCAGCAGCCAAGGCGACAGGGTTTGGTACGAGCAGTACTTC.

In this sample, this clonotype turned up a few times. The genes are TRBV29-1 and TRBJ1-1; maybe TRBD1 (5 bases). The CDR3 is 14 amino acids. Trimming left V 1 base short and J 5 bases short, with 14 bases between. Per the germline V gene, CDR1 is SQVTM and CDR2 is ANQGSEA. The DNA for the CDR3 is TGCAGCGTTGAAGTAAACAGGATAGGAACTGAAGCTTTCTTT. It is translated as CSVEVNRIGTEAFF.

The V call is TRBV9, the J call TRBJ1-2; D perhaps matches TRBD1 (6 bases). CDR1 SGDLS and CDR2 YYNGEE come from the germline V gene. The CDR3 has 14 amino acids. V lost 5 bases to trimming and J lost 3 bases, with 14 bases between them. The CDR3 protein is CASSANTGYYGYTF. The CDR3 coding sequence is TGTGCCAGCAGTGCGAATACAGGGTACTATGGCTACACCTTC.

The chain has TRBV7-2 and TRBJ2-3; 7 bases fit TRBD1. Germline CDR1 and CDR2: SGHTA and FQGNSA. Unmatched junction bases numbered 6, after V lost 7 bases and J lost 5 bases. CDR3 length equals 13 residues. The CDR3 sequence is CASIQQGLDTQYF. In nucleotides, the CDR3 is TGTGCCAGCATCCAACAGGGGTTAGATACGCAGTATTTT.

The chain uses TRBV29-1 and TRBJ2-7; a weak D match, TRBD1 (5 bases). Trimming took 4 bases from V and 8 from J, leaving 24 bases between them. The germline V gene encodes CDR1 SQVTM and CDR2 ANQGSEA. CDR3 length: 15 residues. The CDR3: CSVVAGNSNQPQQYF. The CDR3 nucleotides are TGCAGCGTTGTGGCAGGGAATAGCAATCAGCCCCAGCAGTACTTC.

The chain joins TRBV24-1 to TRBJ2-7; D perhaps matches TRBD1 (6 bases). Between the trimmed V and J ends, which lost 11 bases and 5 bases, there was a span of 15 bases. CDR1 and CDR2 from the germline V gene are KGHDR and SFDVKD. CDR3 length: 12 amino acids. The CDR3 region is CASSHRAHEQYF. CDR3 in DNA: TGTGCCAGCAGCCACAGGGCCCACGAGCAGTACTTC.

Ten or more counts support this clonotype. The V and J genes are TRBV19 and TRBJ1-2, with D possibly matching TRBD1 (6 bases). This CDR3 is built from 13 residues. V lost 7 bases, J lost 4 bases, and 13 bases lay in between. The germline gives CDR1 LNHDA, CDR2 SQIVND (reference sequence). CDR3 DNA sequence: TGTGCCAGTATGGCAGGGGCAAGCTATGGCTACACCTTC. Its translation: CASMAGASYGYTF.

The chain uses TRBV7-2 and TRBJ1-2, with 10 bases identical to TRBD1. Germline V gene lookup returns CDR1 SGHTA and CDR2 FQGNSA. Germline trimming cut 4 bases from V and 10 bases from J; bases unmatched to any gene: 6. This CDR3 has 13 residues. CDR3 coding DNA: TGTGCCAGCAGCTCGGGACAGGGGATGCTCTACACCTTC. As protein: CASSSGQGMLYTF.

This clonotype has at least ten counts. J is TRBJ1-3 and V is TRBV15, with 7 bases identical to TRBD1. J was trimmed by 0 bases and V by 3 bases; bases with no gene match: 14. Looked up from germline, CDR1 is LNHNV and CDR2 is YYDKDF (reference sequence). There are 19 residues in the CDR3. The CDR3 here is CATSSHQGDWGHSGNTIYF. The CDR3 DNA is TGTGCCACCAGCAGCCACCAGGGGGACTGGGGCCACTCTGGAAACACCATATATTTT.

This clonotype appeared a few times. V is TRBV12-3 or TRBV12-4 and J is TRBJ1-1, with a tentative D call TRBD1 (5 bases). The CDR3 has 14 residues. Trimming cost V 2 bases and J 4 bases, with 11 bases left between them. The CDR3 loop is CASSLWGPSTEAFF. For the CDR3, the DNA is TGTGCCAGCAGTTTATGGGGACCTAGCACTGAAGCTTTCTTT.

The chain combines TRBV12-5 with TRBJ1-2; D not resolved. This CDR3 comprises 12 residues. CDR1 is LGHNT, CDR2 FRNRAP, per germline. The CDR3 coding sequence is TGTGCCATCCATATCAGCCCCTATGGCTACACCTTC. This translates into CAIHISPYGYTF.

This clonotype was picked up a small number of times. V and J are TRBV7-9 and TRBJ1-1; 7 bases align to TRBD1. The germline V gene has CDR1 SEHNR and CDR2 FQNEAQ (reference sequence). The junction had 7 bases not matched to a gene; V was cut back by 5 bases and J by 7 bases. This CDR3 spans 13 amino acids. The CDR3: CASSLRRDSEAFF. DNA for the CDR3: TGTGCCAGCAGCCTAAGAAGGGACAGTGAAGCTTTCTTT.

This rearrangement joins TRBV9 to TRBJ1-3, with D unresolved. The length of the CDR3 is 16 residues. The V end was cut by 0 bases, the J end by 0 bases, with 10 bases between. Germline V CDR1 and CDR2: SGDLS, YYNGEE. This chain's CDR3 is CASSVAGGSSGNTIYF. The CDR3 bases are TGTGCCAGCAGCGTAGCTGGAGGCAGCTCTGGAAACACCATATATTTT.